Listed below are T cell receptor beta chains from one sample, sequenced in a study of blood T cell repertoires in COVID-19. Clones were sequenced by immunoSEQ multiplex PCR, and TCRdb holds only the in-frame ones, with some missing. The sample shows 25,000 to 30,000 clones, around 92% of them seen only once. Material for sequencing was peripheral blood. Receptors were obtained from a woman in her seventies with COVID-19, enrolled during active disease. CDR3s include the opening cysteine and the closing phenylalanine or tryptophan.

V,CDR3
TRBV19,CASSLRQAVLTF
TRBV28,CASSPRDRPFTWFGNTIYF
TRBV18,CASSPTPGQGGTGNTIYF
TRBV5-1,CASSLGVGASPGDTQYF
TRBV19,CASSERGEETQYF
TRBV25-1,CASSDVRANTGELFF
TRBV6-2/TRBV6-3,CASSYSAVNTEAFF
TRBV6-5,CASSYKSGAGNTIYF
TRBV7-8,CASSPETSGRETQYF
TRBV3-1/TRBV3-2,CASSKTLSGENTGELFF
TRBV5-1,CASSAGVVGTGKETQYF
TRBV6-2/TRBV6-3,CASSYSPGTSGTETQYF
TRBV6-4,CASRPRGTGGYEQYF
TRBV28,CASTDRFETQYF
TRBV28,CASSLSGSTETQYF
TRBV5-4,CASANSKTGARPGELFF
TRBV3-1/TRBV3-2,CASSHPGTSGKGQYF
TRBV11-2,CASSWSNGGTTEAFF
TRBV6-6,CASSIRDSYEQYF
TRBV9,CASSPAGGDTYEQYF
TRBV27,CASKVAPNTGELFF
TRBV3-1/TRBV3-2,CASSSLGLAGRAPYEQYF
TRBV28,CASSLRGLAGLSSYNEQFF
TRBV4-1,CASSHEGLAGGNEQFF
TRBV2,CASSEAGLGFF
TRBV3-1/TRBV3-2,CASSQTSGSSETQYF
TRBV28,CASSFARLNNQPQHF
TRBV11-2,CASSGRTSGSWNEQFF
TRBV19,CASSPPREGGYTF
TRBV29-1,CSVVGPLYEQYF
TRBV6-2/TRBV6-3,CASSYQGLRGEKLFF
TRBV7-9,CASSLTGGSEQYF
TRBV4-1,CASSWSSTGKFF
TRBV30,CAWSVGLASNEQFF
TRBV28,CASSRLGAFSGELFF
TRBV5-1,CASSPQPTGPEAFF
TRBV7-9,CASSLQGLNTGELFF
TRBV6-1,CASSDWTGPNYGYTF
TRBV2,CASSDGSFNEKLFF
TRBV5-1,CASSARPGQGYNEQFF
TRBV5-1,CASSLGGDLGGYGYTF
TRBV29-1,CSFSGVRSYNEQFF
TRBV19,CASTTGTANTGELFF
TRBV7-2,CASSRGQGWDYGYTF